The clone carrying this TCR beta chain occurred many times. TCRdb re-called the RACE reads through MiXCR, storing one row per CDR3 protein. Among about 69,000 distinct CDR3 sequences listed, 10% were seen once. V lost 5 bases to trimming and J lost 5 bases; unmatched junction nucleotides: 6. The CDR3 contains 13 residues. CDR1 and CDR2 from the germline V gene are DFQATT and SNEGSKA (reference sequence). This entry belongs to a study of human T cells and chemical hapten exposure. The sample's time point: patch test 2, 6 weeks after DPC sensitization. Treatment: therapeutic diphenylcyclopropenone sensitization with weekly scalp DPC.

This specimen consisted of whole blood, obtained in connection with sensitization to the hapten diphenylcyclopropenone (DPC). The source of this sequence is a woman aged 50 to 60 with alopecia areata. Some clones in this sample may be carry-over from other donors' samples. V gene TRBV20-1 combines with J gene TRBJ2-3, with 8 bases matching TRBD2. The CDR3 nucleotides are TGCAGTGCTCCCGGGAGGGCTCAAGATACGCAGTATTTT. Amino acids: CSAPGRAQDTQYF.